The sample holds one count of the clone carrying this TCR beta chain. The antigen is unknown. The CDR3 has 15 residues. Trimming took 5 bases from V and 4 from J; bases not matched to a gene: 10. Germline values: CDR1 SGHVS, CDR2 FNYEAQ. This specimen comes from a study of T cell responses to AZD1222 COVID-19 vaccine. Study-wide findings and caveats: Only a handful of AZD1222 recipients, roughly 6 in all, had baseline seropositivity. Dominant CD4 TCR responses targeted spike regions 160-218 and 743-854.

Generated by immunoSEQ multiplex PCR, the TCRdb table keeps only in-frame clones and is missing some. This repertoire shows fewer than 150,000 clones, about 90% found once; its top ten account for approximately 1.8%. Second-dose timings of about 4 or about 12 weeks were pooled. The V and J genes are TRBV7-6 and TRBJ2-5, with 7 bases aligning to TRBD1. The source material was peripheral blood, sampled 28 days after the second AZD1222 dose. This sequence originates from an adult who received the AZD1222 COVID-19 vaccine. The CDR3 bases are TGTGCCAGCAGCCGTGGACAGGTCTTCGGAGAGACCCAGTACTTC. Protein sequence: CASSRGQVFGETQYF.